This is a list of T cell receptor beta chains from one sample in a study of T cell repertoires in cytomegalovirus infection. Via MiXCR, TCRdb re-called the reads, giving one row per CDR3 protein. Among roughly 760,000 distinct CDR3 sequences, roughly a third were seen once, and the ten largest hold around 3%. Sequenced material: PBMCs. All receptors come from a human donor in good health (CMV status not recorded). Some clones in this sample may be carry-over from other donors' samples. CDR3s include the opening cysteine and the closing phenylalanine or tryptophan. Each record gives: CDR3 length, clone size, V gene, D gene, J gene, CDR3 protein, CDR3 DNA. A D gene is named only where the DNA matches it firmly. The size field is filled for only some rows; it gives once, few, many or a size class.

CDR3 length: 11
clone size: -
V gene: TRBV12-5
D gene: -
J gene: TRBJ2-5
CDR3 protein: CASGKGETQYF
CDR3 DNA: TGTGCTAGTGGCAAGGGGGAGACCCAGTACTTC

CDR3 length: 14
clone size: once
V gene: TRBV9
D gene: TRBD1
J gene: TRBJ1-6
CDR3 protein: CASSVDSGGSPLHF
CDR3 DNA: TGTGCCAGCAGCGTAGATTCAGGGGGATCACCCCTCCACTTT

CDR3 length: 15
clone size: many
V gene: TRBV7-8
D gene: TRBD1
J gene: TRBJ1-2
CDR3 protein: CASSWSTGGSGSYTF
CDR3 DNA: TGTGCCAGCAGCTGGTCCACAGGGGGCTCTGGTAGCTACACCTTC

CDR3 length: 12
clone size: many
V gene: TRBV7-8
D gene: -
J gene: TRBJ1-1
CDR3 protein: CASSLEGGEAFF
CDR3 DNA: TGTGCCAGCAGCTTAGAGGGGGGTGAAGCTTTCTTT

CDR3 length: 16
clone size: -
V gene: TRBV19
D gene: -
J gene: TRBJ2-6
CDR3 protein: CASSISGNSGANVLTF
CDR3 DNA: TGTGCCAGTAGTATATCCGGAAACTCTGGGGCCAACGTCCTGACTTTC

CDR3 length: 17
clone size: -
V gene: TRBV2
D gene: TRBD1
J gene: TRBJ1-5
CDR3 protein: CASSTSPGQDIGQPQHF
CDR3 DNA: TGTGCCAGCAGTACCTCTCCGGGACAGGACATTGGACAGCCCCAGCATTTT

CDR3 length: 16
clone size: few
V gene: TRBV12-3/TRBV12-4
D gene: -
J gene: TRBJ2-2
CDR3 protein: CASSFLRDTGTGELFF
CDR3 DNA: TGTGCCAGCAGTTTTCTCAGGGACACTGGCACCGGGGAGCTGTTTTTT

CDR3 length: 19
clone size: -
V gene: TRBV19
D gene: TRBD1
J gene: TRBJ1-5
CDR3 protein: CASTRSPGQGAAGNQPQHF
CDR3 DNA: TGTGCCAGTACTAGATCACCGGGACAGGGAGCGGCGGGCAATCAGCCCCAGCATTTT

CDR3 length: 16
clone size: -
V gene: TRBV6-1
D gene: -
J gene: TRBJ1-5
CDR3 protein: CASSPKLGTGNQPQHF
CDR3 DNA: TGTGCCAGCAGCCCCAAATTGGGAACGGGCAATCAGCCCCAGCATTTT

CDR3 length: 13
clone size: -
V gene: TRBV5-5
D gene: -
J gene: TRBJ2-5
CDR3 protein: CASSFQGRETQYF
CDR3 DNA: TGTGCCAGCAGCTTCCAGGGCCGGGAGACCCAGTACTTC

CDR3 length: 16
clone size: -
V gene: TRBV7-8
D gene: -
J gene: TRBJ2-1
CDR3 protein: CASSLGVVSGTGEQFF
CDR3 DNA: TGTGCCAGCAGCTTAGGGGTGGTTTCGGGAACAGGGGAGCAGTTCTTC

CDR3 length: 13
clone size: few
V gene: TRBV5-6
D gene: -
J gene: TRBJ2-7
CDR3 protein: CASSLQGLYEQYF
CDR3 DNA: TGTGCCAGCAGCTTACAGGGTTTGTACGAGCAGTACTTC

CDR3 length: 13
clone size: -
V gene: TRBV25-1
D gene: -
J gene: TRBJ2-7
CDR3 protein: CASSDTGFYEQYF
CDR3 DNA: TGTGCCAGCAGTGACACAGGGTTCTACGAGCAGTACTTC

CDR3 length: 16
clone size: many
V gene: TRBV19
D gene: TRBD1
J gene: TRBJ1-2
CDR3 protein: CASIPGQGAENYGYTF
CDR3 DNA: TGTGCCAGTATTCCGGGACAGGGGGCGGAAAACTATGGCTACACCTTC

CDR3 length: 15
clone size: -
V gene: TRBV3-1
D gene: TRBD1
J gene: TRBJ1-2
CDR3 protein: CASSPGQGIFNGYTF
CDR3 DNA: TGTGCCAGCAGCCCGGGACAGGGGATATTTAATGGCTACACCTTC

CDR3 length: 17
clone size: -
V gene: TRBV11-3
D gene: TRBD2
J gene: TRBJ2-1
CDR3 protein: CASSLGASGRALNEQFF
CDR3 DNA: TGTGCCAGCAGCTTAGGGGCTAGCGGGAGGGCCCTCAATGAGCAGTTCTTC

CDR3 length: 13
clone size: few
V gene: TRBV6-1
D gene: TRBD2
J gene: TRBJ2-7
CDR3 protein: CASSGEGRYEQYF
CDR3 DNA: TGTGCCAGCAGTGGGGAGGGCCGCTACGAGCAGTACTTC

CDR3 length: 14
clone size: -
V gene: TRBV27
D gene: -
J gene: TRBJ2-2
CDR3 protein: CASLRTVNTGELFF
CDR3 DNA: TGTGCCAGCCTCCGGACAGTAAACACCGGGGAGCTGTTTTTT

CDR3 length: 15
clone size: few
V gene: TRBV5-4
D gene: -
J gene: TRBJ2-3
CDR3 protein: CASSQQVEKGGTQYF
CDR3 DNA: TGTGCCAGCAGTCAACAGGTTGAGAAAGGGGGTACGCAGTATTTT

CDR3 length: 15
clone size: -
V gene: TRBV7-8
D gene: TRBD1
J gene: TRBJ1-4
CDR3 protein: CASSAGTGENEKLFF
CDR3 DNA: TGTGCCAGCAGCGCTGGGACAGGAGAGAATGAAAAACTGTTTTTT

CDR3 length: 15
clone size: -
V gene: TRBV7-9
D gene: -
J gene: TRBJ2-5
CDR3 protein: CASSSQTQPSETQYF
CDR3 DNA: TGTGCCAGCAGCTCCCAGACCCAGCCGAGCGAGACCCAGTACTTC

CDR3 length: 16
clone size: -
V gene: TRBV10-1
D gene: -
J gene: TRBJ1-5
CDR3 protein: CASSERGSDSNQPQHF
CDR3 DNA: TGCGCCAGCAGTGAGAGGGGATCCGATAGCAATCAGCCCCAGCATTTT

CDR3 length: 13
clone size: -
V gene: TRBV6-2/TRBV6-3
D gene: -
J gene: TRBJ1-3
CDR3 protein: CASRRGSGNTIYF
CDR3 DNA: TGTGCCAGCAGGCGGGGATCTGGAAACACCATATATTTT

CDR3 length: 11
clone size: -
V gene: TRBV29-1
D gene: -
J gene: TRBJ2-2
CDR3 protein: CSASGPGELFF
CDR3 DNA: TGCAGCGCTTCTGGGCCCGGGGAGCTGTTTTTT

CDR3 length: 14
clone size: -
V gene: TRBV7-2
D gene: -
J gene: TRBJ1-5
CDR3 protein: CARSLGGGVGPQHF
CDR3 DNA: TGTGCCCGCAGCTTAGGGGGGGGGGTAGGGCCCCAGCATTTT

CDR3 length: 13
clone size: -
V gene: TRBV7-3
D gene: -
J gene: TRBJ2-3
CDR3 protein: CASSLTPGVLQYF
CDR3 DNA: TGTGCCAGCAGCCTAACCCCGGGAGTGTTGCAGTATTTT

CDR3 length: 14
clone size: many
V gene: TRBV7-2
D gene: -
J gene: TRBJ1-6
CDR3 protein: CASSFQPYNSPLHF
CDR3 DNA: TGTGCCAGCAGCTTCCAGCCCTATAATTCACCCCTCCACTTT

CDR3 length: 12
clone size: -
V gene: TRBV20-1
D gene: -
J gene: TRBJ2-7
CDR3 protein: CSSRDGQYEQYF
CDR3 DNA: TGCAGTAGTCGGGACGGACAATACGAGCAGTACTTC

CDR3 length: 13
clone size: -
V gene: TRBV28
D gene: -
J gene: TRBJ1-1
CDR3 protein: CASSGARSTEAFF
CDR3 DNA: TGTGCCAGCAGCGGGGCGCGAAGCACTGAAGCTTTCTTT

CDR3 length: 13
clone size: many
V gene: TRBV7-2
D gene: -
J gene: TRBJ1-5
CDR3 protein: CASSLGSARPQHF
CDR3 DNA: TGTGCCAGCAGCTTAGGGTCGGCGCGACCCCAGCATTTT

CDR3 length: 13
clone size: -
V gene: TRBV29-1
D gene: -
J gene: TRBJ2-7
CDR3 protein: CSVGWGGSYEQYF
CDR3 DNA: TGCAGCGTTGGTTGGGGCGGAAGCTACGAGCAGTACTTC

CDR3 length: 17
clone size: few
V gene: TRBV28
D gene: TRBD2
J gene: TRBJ2-3
CDR3 protein: CASSLGAEAGGFDTQYF
CDR3 DNA: TGTGCCAGCAGTTTAGGTGCGGAAGCGGGGGGATTCGATACGCAGTATTTT

CDR3 length: 13
clone size: -
V gene: TRBV4-1
D gene: -
J gene: TRBJ1-1
CDR3 protein: CASSQEQGRHAFF
CDR3 DNA: TGTGCCAGCAGCCAAGAACAGGGCCGACATGCTTTCTTT

CDR3 length: 14
clone size: few
V gene: TRBV20-1
D gene: -
J gene: TRBJ2-2
CDR3 protein: CSVTSRQNTGELFF
CDR3 DNA: TGCAGTGTTACCTCACGGCAGAACACCGGGGAGCTGTTTTTT

CDR3 length: 16
clone size: once
V gene: TRBV6-1
D gene: -
J gene: TRBJ2-3
CDR3 protein: CASSEVRGSFTDTQYF
CDR3 DNA: TGTGCCAGCAGTGAAGTTAGGGGAAGTTTCACAGATACGCAGTATTTT

CDR3 length: 18
clone size: -
V gene: TRBV9
D gene: TRBD2
J gene: TRBJ2-1
CDR3 protein: CASSVRLERGVTHNEQFF
CDR3 DNA: TGTGCCAGCAGCGTCCGCCTGGAGCGGGGGGTAACTCACAATGAGCAGTTCTTC

CDR3 length: 16
clone size: -
V gene: TRBV5-5
D gene: TRBD2
J gene: TRBJ2-7
CDR3 protein: CASSFRLAGIASEQYF
CDR3 DNA: TGTGCCAGCAGCTTTAGACTAGCGGGGATAGCTAGCGAGCAGTACTTC

CDR3 length: 13
clone size: few
V gene: TRBV7-9
D gene: -
J gene: TRBJ2-4
CDR3 protein: CASSLSLANIQYF
CDR3 DNA: TGTGCCAGCAGCCTGTCTCTTGCGAACATTCAGTACTTC

CDR3 length: 16
clone size: -
V gene: TRBV10-3
D gene: TRBD1
J gene: TRBJ2-5
CDR3 protein: CAISEGGTGGRETQYF
CDR3 DNA: TGTGCCATCAGTGAAGGTGGGACAGGGGGCCGTGAGACCCAGTACTTC

CDR3 length: 15
clone size: few
V gene: TRBV12-3/TRBV12-4
D gene: TRBD2
J gene: TRBJ2-1
CDR3 protein: CASRLAGATYNEQFF
CDR3 DNA: TGTGCCAGCAGGTTAGCGGGAGCTACGTACAATGAGCAGTTCTTC

CDR3 length: 13
clone size: few
V gene: TRBV6-6
D gene: TRBD1
J gene: TRBJ1-1
CDR3 protein: CASAGNRGTEAFF
CDR3 DNA: TGTGCCAGCGCGGGAAACAGGGGCACTGAAGCTTTCTTT

CDR3 length: 13
clone size: -
V gene: TRBV7-3
D gene: TRBD2
J gene: TRBJ2-3
CDR3 protein: CASSLIERGAIHF
CDR3 DNA: TGTGCCAGCAGCTTAATTGAGCGGGGGGCCATCCATTTT

CDR3 length: 18
clone size: -
V gene: TRBV7-8
D gene: TRBD1
J gene: TRBJ1-2
CDR3 protein: CASRPKTGTGGDNYGYTF
CDR3 DNA: TGTGCCAGCAGACCGAAAACCGGGACAGGGGGCGATAACTATGGCTACACCTTC

CDR3 length: 13
clone size: many
V gene: TRBV7-8
D gene: -
J gene: TRBJ1-6
CDR3 protein: CASSLVWDSPLHF
CDR3 DNA: TGTGCCAGCAGCTTAGTTTGGGATTCACCCCTCCACTTT

CDR3 length: 13
clone size: -
V gene: TRBV6-2/TRBV6-3
D gene: -
J gene: TRBJ1-5
CDR3 protein: CASSYTGKGPQHF
CDR3 DNA: TGTGCCAGCAGTTACACGGGGAAGGGGCCCCAGCATTTT

CDR3 length: 16
clone size: -
V gene: TRBV5-1
D gene: TRBD1
J gene: TRBJ1-1
CDR3 protein: CASSRGRQGQNTEAFF
CDR3 DNA: TGCGCCAGCAGCAGAGGACGACAGGGACAGAACACTGAAGCTTTCTTT

CDR3 length: 16
clone size: few
V gene: TRBV6-1
D gene: TRBD2
J gene: TRBJ2-5
CDR3 protein: CASSAFRLAGQETQYF
CDR3 DNA: TGTGCCAGCAGTGCCTTCCGACTAGCGGGACAAGAGACCCAGTACTTC

CDR3 length: 16
clone size: -
V gene: TRBV4-1
D gene: TRBD1
J gene: TRBJ1-2
CDR3 protein: CASSRAFLDRMDGYTF
CDR3 DNA: TGCGCCAGCAGCCGCGCTTTTCTGGACAGGATGGATGGCTACACCTTC

CDR3 length: 13
clone size: -
V gene: TRBV27
D gene: -
J gene: TRBJ1-6
CDR3 protein: CASSVAERSPLHF
CDR3 DNA: TGTGCCAGCAGTGTGGCAGAAAGATCACCCCTCCACTTT

CDR3 length: 17
clone size: few
V gene: TRBV13
D gene: -
J gene: TRBJ1-1
CDR3 protein: CASSPGGSRIPNTEAFF
CDR3 DNA: TGTGCCAGCAGCCCCGGAGGGTCGAGGATACCGAACACTGAAGCTTTCTTT

CDR3 length: 15
clone size: few
V gene: TRBV28
D gene: -
J gene: TRBJ2-7
CDR3 protein: CASSLRRGGSYEQYF
CDR3 DNA: TGTGCCAGCAGCCTTAGACGGGGAGGATCCTACGAGCAGTACTTC

CDR3 length: 13
clone size: many
V gene: TRBV12-3/TRBV12-4
D gene: -
J gene: TRBJ2-3
CDR3 protein: CASTLGGTDTQYF
CDR3 DNA: TGTGCCAGCACCTTGGGGGGCACAGATACGCAGTATTTT